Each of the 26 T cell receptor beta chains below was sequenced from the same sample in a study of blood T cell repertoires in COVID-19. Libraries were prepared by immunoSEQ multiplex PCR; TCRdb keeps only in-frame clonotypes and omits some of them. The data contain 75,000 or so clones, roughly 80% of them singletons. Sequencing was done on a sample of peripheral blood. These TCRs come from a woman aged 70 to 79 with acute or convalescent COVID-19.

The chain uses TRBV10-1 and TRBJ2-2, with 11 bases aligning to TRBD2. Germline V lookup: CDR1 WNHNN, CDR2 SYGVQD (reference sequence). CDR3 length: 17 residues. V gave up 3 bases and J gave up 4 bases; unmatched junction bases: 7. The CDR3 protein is CASSDPGLAASTGELFF. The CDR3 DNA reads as TGCGCCAGCAGTGACCCGGGACTAGCGGCTAGCACCGGGGAGCTGTTTTTT.

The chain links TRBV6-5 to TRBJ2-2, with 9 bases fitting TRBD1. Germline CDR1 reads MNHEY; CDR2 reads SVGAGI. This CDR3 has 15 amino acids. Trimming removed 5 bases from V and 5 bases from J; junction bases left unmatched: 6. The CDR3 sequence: CASSRDRARTGELFF. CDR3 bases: TGTGCCAGCAGTCGGGACAGGGCGAGGACCGGGGAGCTGTTTTTT.

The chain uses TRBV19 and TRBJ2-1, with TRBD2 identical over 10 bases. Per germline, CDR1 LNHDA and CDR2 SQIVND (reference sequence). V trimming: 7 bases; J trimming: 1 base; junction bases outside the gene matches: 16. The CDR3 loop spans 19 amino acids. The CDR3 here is CASTRGGLAGVWSYNEQFF. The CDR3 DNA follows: TGTGCCAGTACCAGGGGGGGTCTAGCGGGAGTATGGTCCTACAATGAGCAGTTCTTC.

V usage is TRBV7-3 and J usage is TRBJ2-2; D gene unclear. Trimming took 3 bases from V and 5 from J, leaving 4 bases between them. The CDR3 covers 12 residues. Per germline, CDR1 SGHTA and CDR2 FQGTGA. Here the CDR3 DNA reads TGTGCCAGCAGCTTGGAGACCGGGGAGCTGTTTTTT. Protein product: CASSLETGELFF.

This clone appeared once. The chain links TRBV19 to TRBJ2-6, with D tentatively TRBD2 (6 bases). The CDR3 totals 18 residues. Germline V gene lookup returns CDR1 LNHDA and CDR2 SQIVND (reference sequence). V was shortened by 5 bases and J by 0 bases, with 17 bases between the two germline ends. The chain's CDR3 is CASSSIRLGGSGANVLTF. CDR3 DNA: TGTGCCAGTAGTTCAATTCGACTAGGTGGCTCTGGGGCCAACGTCCTGACTTTC.

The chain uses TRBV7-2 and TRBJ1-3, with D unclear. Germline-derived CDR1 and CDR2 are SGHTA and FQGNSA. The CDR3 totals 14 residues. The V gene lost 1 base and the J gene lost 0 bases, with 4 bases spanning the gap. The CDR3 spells CASSLGLSGNTIYF. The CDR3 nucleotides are TGTGCCAGCAGCTTAGGGCTCTCTGGAAACACCATATATTTT.

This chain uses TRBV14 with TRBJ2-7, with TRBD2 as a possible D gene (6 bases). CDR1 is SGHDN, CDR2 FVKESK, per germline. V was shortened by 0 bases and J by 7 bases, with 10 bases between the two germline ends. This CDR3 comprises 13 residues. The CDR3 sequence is CASSQEEGREQYF. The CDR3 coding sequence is TGTGCCAGCAGCCAAGAGGAGGGTAGGGAGCAGTACTTC.

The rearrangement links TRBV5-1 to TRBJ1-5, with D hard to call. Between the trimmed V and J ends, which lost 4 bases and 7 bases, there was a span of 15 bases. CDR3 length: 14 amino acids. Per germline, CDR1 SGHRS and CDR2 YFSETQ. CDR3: CASSPGEGTQPQHF. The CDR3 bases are TGCGCCAGCAGCCCGGGCGAGGGTACGCAGCCCCAGCATTTT.

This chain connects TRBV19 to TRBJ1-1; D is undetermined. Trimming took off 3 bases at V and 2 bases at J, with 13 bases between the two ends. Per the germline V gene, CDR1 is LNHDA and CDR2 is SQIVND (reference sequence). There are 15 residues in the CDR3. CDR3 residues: CASSIRLGANTEAFF. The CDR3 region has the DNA TGTGCCAGTAGTATTCGTCTGGGAGCAAACACTGAAGCTTTCTTT.

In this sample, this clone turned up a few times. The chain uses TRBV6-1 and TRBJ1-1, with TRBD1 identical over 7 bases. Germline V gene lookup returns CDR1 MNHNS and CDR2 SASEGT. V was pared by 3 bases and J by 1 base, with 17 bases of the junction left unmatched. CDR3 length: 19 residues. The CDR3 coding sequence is TGTGCCAGCAGTGACCTTAGGGGGCTTGCGGAGCTGAGGAACACTGAAGCTTTCTTT. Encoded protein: CASSDLRGLAELRNTEAFF.

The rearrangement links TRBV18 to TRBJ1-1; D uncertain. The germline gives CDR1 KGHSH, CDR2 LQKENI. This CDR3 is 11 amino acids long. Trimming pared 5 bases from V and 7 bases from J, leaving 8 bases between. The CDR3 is CASSTEIEAFF. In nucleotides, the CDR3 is TGTGCCAGCTCAACAGAGATTGAAGCTTTCTTT.

The CDR3 is CATMPGLEGYEQYF. The CDR3 bases are TGTGCCACGATGCCGGGCCTAGAGGGCTACGAGCAGTACTTC. The gene calls are TRBV10-3 and TRBJ2-7, with a weak D call TRBD2 (5 bases). Between the trimmed V and J ends, which lost 10 bases and 3 bases, there was a span of 19 bases. This CDR3 spans 14 amino acids. The germline V gene encodes CDR1 ENHRY and CDR2 SYGVKD.

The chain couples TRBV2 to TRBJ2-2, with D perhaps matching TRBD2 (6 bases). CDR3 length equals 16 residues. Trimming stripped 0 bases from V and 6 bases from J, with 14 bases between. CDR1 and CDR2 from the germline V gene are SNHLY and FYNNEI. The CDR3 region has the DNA TGTGCCAGCAGTGAAGCTGGAGGGATCGGTGCCGGGGAGCTGTTTTTT. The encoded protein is CASSEAGGIGAGELFF.

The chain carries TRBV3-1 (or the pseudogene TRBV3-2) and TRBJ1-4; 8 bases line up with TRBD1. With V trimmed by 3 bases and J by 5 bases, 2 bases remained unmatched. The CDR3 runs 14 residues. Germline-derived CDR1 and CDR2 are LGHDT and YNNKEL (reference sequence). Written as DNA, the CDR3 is TGTGCCAGCAGCCAGGACAGGGAGAATGAAAAACTGTTTTTT. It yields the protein CASSQDRENEKLFF.

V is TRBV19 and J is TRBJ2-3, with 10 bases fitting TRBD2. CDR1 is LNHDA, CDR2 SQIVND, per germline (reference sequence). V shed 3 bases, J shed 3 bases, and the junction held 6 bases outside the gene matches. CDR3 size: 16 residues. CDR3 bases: TGTGCCAGTAGTATGGCTAGCGGGAGTAGAACAGATACGCAGTATTTT. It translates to CASSMASGSRTDTQYF. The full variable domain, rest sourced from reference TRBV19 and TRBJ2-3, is DGGITQSPKYLFRKEGQNVTLSCEQNLNHDAMYWYRQDPGQGLRLIYYSQIVNDFQKGDIAEGYSVSREKKESFPLTVTSAQKNPTAFYLCASSMASGSRTDTQYFGPGTRLTVL.

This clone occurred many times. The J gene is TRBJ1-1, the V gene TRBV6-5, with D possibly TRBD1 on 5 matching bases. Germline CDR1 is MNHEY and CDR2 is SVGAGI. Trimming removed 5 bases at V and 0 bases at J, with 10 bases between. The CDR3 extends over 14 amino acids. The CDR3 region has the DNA TGTGCCAGCAGTCGGACACGTTTGAACACTGAAGCTTTCTTT. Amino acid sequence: CASSRTRLNTEAFF.

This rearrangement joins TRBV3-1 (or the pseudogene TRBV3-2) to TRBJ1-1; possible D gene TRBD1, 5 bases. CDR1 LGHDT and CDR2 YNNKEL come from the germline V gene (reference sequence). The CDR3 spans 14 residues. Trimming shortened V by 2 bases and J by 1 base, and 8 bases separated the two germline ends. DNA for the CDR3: TGTGCCAGCAGCCAATGGGGGGAGAACACTGAAGCTTTCTTT. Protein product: CASSQWGENTEAFF.

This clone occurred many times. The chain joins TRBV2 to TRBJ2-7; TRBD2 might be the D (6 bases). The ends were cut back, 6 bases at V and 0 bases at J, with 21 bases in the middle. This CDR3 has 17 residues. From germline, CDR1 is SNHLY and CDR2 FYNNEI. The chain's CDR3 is CASSRERLTSGSYEQYF. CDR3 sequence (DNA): TGTGCCAGCAGCCGGGAGAGACTAACCTCGGGCTCCTACGAGCAGTACTTC.

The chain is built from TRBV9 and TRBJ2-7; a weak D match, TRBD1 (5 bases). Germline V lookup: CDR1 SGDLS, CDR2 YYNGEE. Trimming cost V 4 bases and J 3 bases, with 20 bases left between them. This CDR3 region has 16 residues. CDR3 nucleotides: TGTGCCAGCAGCCCTCAGGGTACCACCACATTCTACGAGCAGTACTTC. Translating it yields CASSPQGTTTFYEQYF.

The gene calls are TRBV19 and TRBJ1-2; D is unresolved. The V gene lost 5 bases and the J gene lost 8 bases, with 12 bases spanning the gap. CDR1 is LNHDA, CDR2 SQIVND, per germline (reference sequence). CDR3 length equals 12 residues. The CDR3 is CASSPHGGGYTF. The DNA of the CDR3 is TGTGCCAGTAGTCCCCATGGAGGGGGCTACACCTTC. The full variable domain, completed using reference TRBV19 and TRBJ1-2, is DGGITQSPKYLFRKEGQNVTLSCEQNLNHDAMYWYRQDPGQGLRLIYYSQIVNDFQKGDIAEGYSVSREKKESFPLTVTSAQKNPTAFYLCASSPHGGGYTFGSGTRLTVV.

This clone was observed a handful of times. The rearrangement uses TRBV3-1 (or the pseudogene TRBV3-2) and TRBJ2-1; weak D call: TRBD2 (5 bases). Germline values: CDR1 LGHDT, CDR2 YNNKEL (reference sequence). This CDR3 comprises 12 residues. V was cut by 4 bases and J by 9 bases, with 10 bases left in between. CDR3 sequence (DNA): TGTGCCAGCAGCCCCTTTGGAGGTGAGCAGTTCTTC. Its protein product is CASSPFGGEQFF.

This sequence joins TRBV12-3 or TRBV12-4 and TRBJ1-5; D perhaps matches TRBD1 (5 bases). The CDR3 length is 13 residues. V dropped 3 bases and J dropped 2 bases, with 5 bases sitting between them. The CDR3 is CASSFRGNQPQHF. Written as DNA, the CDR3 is TGTGCCAGCAGTTTCAGGGGCAATCAGCCCCAGCATTTT.

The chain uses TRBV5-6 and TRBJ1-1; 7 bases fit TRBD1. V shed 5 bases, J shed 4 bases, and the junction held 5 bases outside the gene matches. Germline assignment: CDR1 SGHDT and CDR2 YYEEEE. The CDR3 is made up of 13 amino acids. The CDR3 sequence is CASRLAGGTEAFF. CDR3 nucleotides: TGTGCCAGCAGGCTAGCAGGGGGCACTGAAGCTTTCTTT.

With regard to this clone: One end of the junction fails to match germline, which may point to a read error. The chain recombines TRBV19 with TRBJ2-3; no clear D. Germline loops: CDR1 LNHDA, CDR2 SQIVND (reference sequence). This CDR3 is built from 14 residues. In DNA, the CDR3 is TGTGCCAGTAGTCTAGAAGCTAGCACAGATACGCAGTATTTT. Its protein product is CASSLEASTDTQYF.

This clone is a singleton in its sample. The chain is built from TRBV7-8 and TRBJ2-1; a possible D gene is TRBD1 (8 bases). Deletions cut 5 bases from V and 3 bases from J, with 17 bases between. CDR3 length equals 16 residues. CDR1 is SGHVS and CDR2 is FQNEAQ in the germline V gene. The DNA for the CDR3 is TGTGCCAGCAGCCCAACAGGGGGGGGCAACTACAATGAGCAGTTCTTC. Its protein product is CASSPTGGGNYNEQFF.

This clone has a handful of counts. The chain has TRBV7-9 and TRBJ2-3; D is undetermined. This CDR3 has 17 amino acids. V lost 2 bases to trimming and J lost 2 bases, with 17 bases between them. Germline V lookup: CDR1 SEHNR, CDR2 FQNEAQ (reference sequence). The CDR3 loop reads CASSLSSTVGLTDTQYF. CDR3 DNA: TGTGCCAGCAGCTTATCCAGTACAGTAGGCCTCACAGATACGCAGTATTTT. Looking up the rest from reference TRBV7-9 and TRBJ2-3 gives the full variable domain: DTGVSQNPRHKITKRGQNVTFRCDPISEHNRLYWYRQTLGQGPEFLTYFQNEAQLEKSRLLSDRFSAERPKGSFSTLEIQRTEQGDSAMYLCASSLSSTVGLTDTQYFGPGTRLTVL.